These 16 T cell receptor beta chains share one sample of origin, sequenced in a study of blood T cell repertoires in COVID-19. Libraries were prepared by immunoSEQ multiplex PCR; TCRdb keeps only in-frame clonotypes and omits some of them. The sample has about 360,000 clones, 80% to 90% seen once; the top ten hold around 7.5%. The material sequenced was peripheral blood. Every receptor here comes from a woman aged 60-70 years with COVID-19, enrolled during active disease.

This clone was recorded once. V gene TRBV12-5 combines with J gene TRBJ1-5; a possible D gene is TRBD1 (5 bases). CDR3 size: 16 residues. V lost 7 bases to trimming and J lost 2 bases, with 18 bases between them. The germline V gene has CDR1 LGHNT and CDR2 FRNRAP. The CDR3 DNA reads TGTGCTAGTGCCCCCGGCAGGGAGCGGGGCAATCAGCCCCAGCATTTT. Protein: CASAPGRERGNQPQHF.

The chain carries TRBV19 and TRBJ1-6; a weak D match, TRBD1 (5 bases). The CDR3 runs to 18 residues. The germline V gene has CDR1 LNHDA and CDR2 SQIVND (reference sequence). V was cut by 3 bases and J by 0 bases, with 15 bases left in between. The CDR3 protein is CASSIFQGTSSYNSPLHF. The CDR3 bases are TGTGCCAGTAGTATTTTCCAGGGTACAAGCTCCTATAATTCACCCCTCCACTTT.

The chain uses TRBV20-1 and TRBJ1-6; D ambiguous. Trimming cost V 3 bases and J 5 bases, with 8 bases left between them. Germline CDR1 DFQATT, CDR2 SNEGSKA (reference sequence). This CDR3 contains 13 residues. The CDR3 loop is CSASGQNNSPLHF. The CDR3 nucleotides are TGCAGTGCTAGTGGGCAGAATAATTCACCCCTCCACTTT.

This chain uses TRBV29-1 with TRBJ2-1; maybe TRBD1 (6 bases). The CDR3 has 14 amino acids. The V gene's germline CDR1 is SQVTM and CDR2 ANQGSEA. Trimming cost V 5 bases and J 7 bases, with 18 bases left between them. Here the CDR3 reads CSVTLPYRVNEQFF. The CDR3 nucleotides read TGCAGCGTTACCCTGCCGTACAGGGTAAATGAGCAGTTCTTC.

This CDR3 reads CASSSSRDRDWRTDTQYF. The CDR3 nucleotides are TGTGCCAGCAGTAGCTCCCGGGACAGGGATTGGCGCACAGATACGCAGTATTTT. The chain links TRBV27 to TRBJ2-3; 9 nucleotides match TRBD1. J lost 1 base, V lost 5 bases, and 13 bases had no gene match. This CDR3 region has 18 residues. CDR1 and CDR2 from the germline V gene are MNHEY and SMNVEV (reference sequence).

The J gene is TRBJ1-2, the V gene TRBV6-5; TRBD1 agrees at 8 bases. The CDR3 has 16 residues. In germline, CDR1 is MNHEY, CDR2 SVGAGI. The ends lost 2 bases at V and 4 bases at J; junction bases unmatched: 9. The CDR3, as DNA: TGTGCCAGCAGTTACGACCGGGACAGGTTGGGCTATGGCTACACCTTC. Its translation is CASSYDRDRLGYGYTF.

This sequence joins TRBV4-1 and TRBJ1-3; D remains ambiguous. V lost 1 base, J lost 0 bases, and 7 bases lay in between. The CDR3 extends over 15 amino acids. Germline V gene sequence: CDR1 MGHRA, CDR2 YSYEKL. This CDR3 reads CASSQGEGSGNTIYF. The CDR3 DNA follows: TGCGCCAGCAGCCAAGGGGAGGGCTCTGGAAACACCATATATTTT.

The rearrangement joins TRBV21-1 to TRBJ1-5; TRBD1 was called by the table and not checked on the DNA. TRBV21-1 is described as a pseudogene. This CDR3 has 19 amino acids. The CDR3 DNA is TGTGCCAGCAGCAAAGCCTACTTCGACAGGGCGAATAGCAATCAGCCCCAGCATTTT. This encodes CASSKAYFDRANSNQPQHF.

This chain joins TRBV4-3 and TRBJ1-2; D uncertain. The length of the CDR3 is 13 residues. Trimming shortened V by 4 bases and J by 6 bases, and 12 bases separated the two germline ends. The V gene's germline CDR1 is LGHNA and CDR2 YSLEER. DNA of the CDR3: TGCGCCAGCAGCCGAAATGCCGGGGATGGCTACACCTTC. This gives the protein CASSRNAGDGYTF.

The chain links TRBV2 to TRBJ2-1; 7 positions agree with TRBD1. Germline assignment: CDR1 SNHLY and CDR2 FYNNEI. With V trimmed by 6 bases and J by 2 bases, 7 bases remained unmatched. This CDR3 has 15 amino acids. The CDR3 region is CASRSQGLPYNEQFF. For the CDR3, the DNA is TGTGCCAGCAGGTCACAGGGGCTACCCTACAATGAGCAGTTCTTC. Complete variable domain (other parts from reference TRBV2 and TRBJ2-1): EPEVTQTPSHQVTQMGQEVILRCVPISNHLYFYWYRQILGQKVEFLVSFYNNEISEKSEIFDDQFSVERPDGSNFTLKIRSTKLEDSAMYFCASRSQGLPYNEQFFGPGTRLTVL.

The V and J genes are TRBV5-1 and TRBJ2-5; 7 bases are shared with TRBD1. V lost 5 bases and J lost 2; bases outside the gene matches: 6. The length of the CDR3 is 14 residues. Germline CDR1 SGHRS, CDR2 YFSETQ. The CDR3 protein is CASRQDRAQETQYF. The CDR3 nucleotides are TGCGCCAGCAGACAAGACAGGGCGCAAGAGACCCAGTACTTC.

The chain recombines TRBV12-5 with TRBJ2-1; 7 bases map to TRBD1. Germline CDR1 is LGHNT and CDR2 is FRNRAP. The J segment lost 0 bases and the V segment lost 6 bases, leaving 5 bases of the junction unmatched. CDR3 length: 15 amino acids. In DNA, the CDR3 is TGTGCTAGTGGGCAGAACAGGGGCTCCTACAATGAGCAGTTCTTC. Residues: CASGQNRGSYNEQFF.

This chain joins TRBV27 and TRBJ1-2, with D uncertain. Trimming left V 5 bases short and J 0 bases short, with 7 bases between. CDR1 is MNHEY and CDR2 is SMNVEV in the germline V gene (reference sequence). The CDR3 contains 13 residues. CDR3 region: CASSRLPNYGYTF. The DNA for the CDR3 is TGTGCCAGCAGTCGACTACCTAACTATGGCTACACCTTC.

The chain links TRBV27 to TRBJ1-2; TRBD1 is a possible D gene (5 bases). The germline V gene has CDR1 MNHEY and CDR2 SMNVEV (reference sequence). V gave up 6 bases and J gave up 2 bases, with 13 bases separating them. This CDR3 region has 14 residues. DNA of the CDR3: TGTGCCAGCAGCATTTGGGGGGGGAACTATGGCTACACCTTC. The encoded protein is CASSIWGGNYGYTF.

The gene calls are TRBV7-3 and TRBJ2-1, with 7 nucleotides matching TRBD2. The CDR3 spans 16 residues. Trimming removed 2 bases from V and 4 bases from J; junction bases left unmatched: 8. Germline V lookup: CDR1 SGHTA, CDR2 FQGTGA. Here the CDR3 DNA reads TGTGCCAGCAGCTTATTGCCCAGCGGGGCGTACAATGAGCAGTTCTTC. This translates into CASSLLPSGAYNEQFF.

This clone appeared once. This chain connects TRBV7-3 to TRBJ2-7; 9 nucleotides agree with TRBD1. Germline V gene sequence: CDR1 SGHTA, CDR2 FQGTGA. CDR3 length: 13 amino acids. Germline trimming cut 4 bases from V and 7 bases from J; bases unmatched to any gene: 5. CDR3 nucleotides: TGTGCCAGCAGCTGGGACAGGGCAGGGGAGCAGTACTTC. Protein: CASSWDRAGEQYF.